This entry is about one T cell receptor (beta chain). The use of a sample-barcoded 5' primer and a J-beta primer mix characterized a second PCR of roughly 7 to 11 cycles. TCRdb fed the 5' RACE reads into MiXCR, producing one record per CDR3 protein. The top ten clones hold 6.5% to 8% of a sample with about 1.4 million distinct CDR3 sequences, around 55% of them seen once. The data stem from a study of blood T cells in healthy people across ages. The clonotype originates from a man aged 18 to 35 in good health. Sequenced sample: blood.

CDR3 coding DNA: TGCAGCGAGACCGAAACGGGAGATACGCAGTATTTT. It codes for CSETETGDTQYF. This chain joins TRBV29-1 and TRBJ2-3; the D is unclear. V shed 7 bases and J shed 5 bases, with 13 bases lying between them. CDR3 length equals 12 residues. CDR1 is SQVTM and CDR2 is ANQGSEA in the germline V gene.